Presented here are 21 T cell receptor beta chains from one specimen sequenced in a study of blood T cell repertoires in COVID-19. Measured with immunoSEQ multiplex PCR; TCRdb has only the in-frame clones, and not every one. The repertoire holds 350,000 to 400,000 clones, with roughly 90% as singletons. The sequencing sample was made of peripheral blood. The receptors were gathered from a woman in her twenties or thirties with COVID-19, enrolled during active disease.

This chain connects TRBV4-3 to TRBJ1-5; no definite D call. This CDR3 has 14 residues. The germline V and J ends were trimmed by 0 bases and 6 bases, with 9 bases remaining between them. Per germline, CDR1 LGHNA and CDR2 YSLEER. CDR3 DNA: TGCGCCAGCAGCCAAGATTCGGCGGGTCAGCCCCAGCATTTT. Its protein is CASSQDSAGQPQHF.

The chain uses TRBV19 and TRBJ1-3; 8 bases are a match to TRBD1. The length of the CDR3 is 16 residues. With 5 bases clipped from V and 4 bases from J, the junction kept 10 bases outside the gene matches. Germline-derived CDR1 and CDR2 are LNHDA and SQIVND (reference sequence). CDR3 DNA sequence: TGTGCCAGTAGTCTTGTACGACAGGGGAGGGGAAACACCATATATTTT. Protein sequence: CASSLVRQGRGNTIYF.

For this clone: Other DNA sequences in the sample encode the same CDR3. This rearrangement joins TRBV19 to TRBJ1-3; 8 bases match TRBD1. Germline CDR1 reads LNHDA; CDR2 reads SQIVND (reference sequence). The CDR3 runs to 13 residues. J lost 4 bases, V lost 4 bases, and 0 bases had no gene match. CDR3 amino acids: CASSRDRGNTIYF. In DNA form, the CDR3 reads TGTGCCAGTAGTAGGGACAGGGGAAACACCATATATTTT.

The rearrangement joins TRBV18 to TRBJ2-1; 8 positions agree with TRBD1. V lost 0 bases and J lost 7; bases outside the gene matches: 8. The germline gives CDR1 KGHSH, CDR2 LQKENI. The CDR3 spans 16 residues. The CDR3 reads CASSPPGQGARNEQFF. DNA of the CDR3: TGTGCCAGCTCACCACCGGGGCAGGGGGCCCGGAATGAGCAGTTCTTC.

The CDR3 DNA sequence: TGTGCCACCAGCAGCACCCTTGAGGGATCCGGCTACACCTTC. Protein: CATSSTLEGSGYTF. The chain combines TRBV15 with TRBJ1-2; D not certain. Trimming left V 3 bases short and J 8 bases short, with 16 bases between. This CDR3 comprises 14 residues. Germline V CDR1 and CDR2: LNHNV, YYDKDF (reference sequence).

V and J are TRBV10-1 and TRBJ1-2; TRBD1 might be the D (5 bases). The V gene's germline CDR1 is WNHNN and CDR2 SYGVQD (reference sequence). The CDR3 covers 13 residues. The ends were cut back, 10 bases at V and 0 bases at J, with 12 bases in the middle. In nucleotides, the CDR3 is TGCGCCAACGGCGGGGGATCTAACTATGGCTACACCTTC. Encoded protein: CANGGGSNYGYTF.

In DNA, the CDR3 is TGTGCCAGCAGCTTGGATCCCCGGGAAATTTCAGAGCAGTACTTC. Encoded protein: CASSLDPREISEQYF. The chain uses TRBV5-4 and TRBJ2-7, with a tentative D call TRBD2 (5 bases). CDR1 is SGHNT and CDR2 is YYREEE in the germline V gene (reference sequence). The CDR3 loop spans 15 amino acids. Trimming cost V 0 bases and J 7 bases, with 17 bases left between them.

This sequence joins TRBV19 and TRBJ2-7; D is perhaps TRBD1 (5 bases). Germline loops: CDR1 LNHDA, CDR2 SQIVND (reference sequence). This CDR3 contains 12 residues. V was cut by 11 bases and J by 1 base, with 12 bases left in between. This CDR3 reads CAVTAISYEQYF. CDR3 nucleotides: TGTGCCGTGACAGCGATATCCTACGAGCAGTACTTC.

The CDR3 protein is CASRKGSGGLDNEQFF. Here the CDR3 DNA reads TGTGCCAGCAGAAAAGGGAGCGGGGGGCTAGACAATGAGCAGTTCTTC. The chain combines TRBV6-6 with TRBJ2-1; TRBD2 matches at 9 bases. Per the germline V gene, CDR1 is MNHNY and CDR2 is SVGAGI (reference sequence). The CDR3 is made up of 16 amino acids. Losses at the gene ends were 6 bases for V and 5 bases for J; bases not matched to a gene: 11.

This chain connects TRBV2 to TRBJ1-5; D is unclear. Trimming pared 3 bases from V and 4 bases from J, leaving 7 bases between. Germline V gene data show CDR1 as SNHLY and CDR2 as FYNNEI. The CDR3 spans 13 residues. CDR3 protein: CASSDPGNQPQHF. The CDR3 nucleotides are TGTGCCAGCAGTGACCCCGGGAATCAGCCCCAGCATTTT.

The chain recombines TRBV7-9 with TRBJ1-2; 7 bases fit TRBD1. This CDR3 is 14 amino acids long. CDR1 and CDR2 from the germline V gene are SEHNR and FQNEAQ (reference sequence). V trimming: 6 bases; J trimming: 5 bases; junction bases outside the gene matches: 9. Written as DNA, the CDR3 is TGTGCCAGCAGACTCGACAGGGAGGAGTATGGCTACACCTTC. Its translation is CASRLDREEYGYTF.

The gene calls are TRBV2 and TRBJ1-2; a possible D gene is TRBD1 (6 bases). The CDR3 covers 16 residues. Trimming pared 0 bases from V and 1 base from J, leaving 12 bases between. Germline lookup yields CDR1 SNHLY and CDR2 FYNNEI. The CDR3 sequence: CASSEAAGGYNYGYTF. The CDR3 nucleotides are TGTGCCAGCAGTGAAGCAGCTGGGGGCTATAACTATGGCTACACCTTC.

The rearrangement links TRBV3-1 (or the pseudogene TRBV3-2) to TRBJ1-1; perhaps TRBD1 as D (5 bases). The CDR3 loop spans 11 amino acids. The V end was cut by 4 bases, the J end by 11 bases, with 11 bases between. Per the germline V gene, CDR1 is LGHDT and CDR2 is YNNKEL (reference sequence). The CDR3 DNA follows: TGTGCCAGCAGCCGAAGGGGCGACGCTTTCTTT. Translated, it gives CASSRRGDAFF.

The chain uses TRBV13 and TRBJ2-1; the match to TRBD2 covers 12 bases. V lost 5 bases and J lost 9; bases outside the gene matches: 8. CDR1 and CDR2 from the germline V gene are PRHDT and FYEKMQ (reference sequence). This CDR3 comprises 15 residues. CDR3 sequence: CASSVGTSGFSEQFF. The CDR3 nucleotides read TGTGCCAGCAGCGTTGGGACTAGCGGGTTTTCTGAGCAGTTCTTC.

This clone was picked up a small number of times. The chain employs TRBV4-3 and TRBJ1-4, with TRBD1 matching 10 bases. The CDR3 sequence is 14 residues long. The V segment lost 8 bases and the J segment 5 bases; nucleotides outside the gene matches: 5. CDR1 and CDR2 from the germline V gene are LGHNA and YSLEER. In nucleotides, the CDR3 is TGCGCCAGCTCCCGGACAGGGGGAAATGAAAAACTGTTTTTT. Translation: CASSRTGGNEKLFF.

The V call is TRBV18, the J call TRBJ1-6; tentatively, D is TRBD1 (5 bases). Trimming left V 3 bases short and J 7 bases short, with 13 bases between. The CDR3 covers 15 residues. The germline CDR1 and CDR2 sequences are KGHSH and LQKENI. CDR3 in DNA: TGTGCCAGCTCACCTGGAACCGGGGGAAATTCACCCCTCCACTTT. This gives the protein CASSPGTGGNSPLHF.

The chain has TRBV5-1 and TRBJ2-3, with 9 bases fitting TRBD2. The germline gives CDR1 SGHRS, CDR2 YFSETQ. Trimming removed 4 bases from V and 0 bases from J; junction bases left unmatched: 6. The CDR3 loop spans 16 amino acids. This chain's CDR3 is CASSPGLASSTDTQYF. As DNA, the CDR3 is TGCGCCAGCAGCCCAGGACTAGCGAGTAGCACAGATACGCAGTATTTT.

V is TRBV5-4 and J is TRBJ2-7; 10 nucleotides agree with TRBD1. This CDR3 comprises 15 residues. With 0 bases clipped from V and 5 bases from J, the junction kept 5 bases outside the gene matches. Germline values: CDR1 SGHNT, CDR2 YYREEE (reference sequence). The DNA for the CDR3 is TGTGCCAGCAGCTTGGTTGGGACAGGGGTTCACGAGCAGTACTTC. Amino acid sequence: CASSLVGTGVHEQYF.

As for this clone: At one boundary the junction diverges from the germline segment, which might be a read error. The rearrangement joins TRBV25-1 to TRBJ2-1; no reliable D call. Germline CDR1 and CDR2: MGHDK and SYGVNS. This CDR3 is 15 amino acids long. The chain's CDR3 is CASSGRPSSYNEQFF. The CDR3 DNA reads TGTGCCAGTAGTGGCCGCCCCAGCTCCTACAATGAGCAGTTCTTC.

The rearrangement joins TRBV4-1 to TRBJ1-1; D remains unclear. This CDR3 is 16 amino acids long. Germline V gives CDR1 MGHRA, CDR2 YSYEKL. V lost 0 bases to trimming and J lost 0 bases, with 11 bases between them. As DNA, the CDR3 is TGCGCCAGCAGCCAAGAAGCAACTCCCTTGAACACTGAAGCTTTCTTT. Translating gives CASSQEATPLNTEAFF.

The chain recombines TRBV6-5 with TRBJ1-2; D unresolved. The CDR3 length is 13 residues. The ends were cut back, 2 bases at V and 4 bases at J, with 8 bases in the middle. The germline V gene has CDR1 MNHEY and CDR2 SVGAGI. The CDR3 loop reads CASSYGQAYGYTF. Written as DNA, the CDR3 is TGTGCCAGCAGTTACGGGCAGGCCTATGGCTACACCTTC.